This TCR beta chain was sequenced in a study of control samples from healthy donors and cancer patients. Sequencing was performed with immunoSEQ multiplex PCR; in TCRdb, only in-frame clones are kept and a portion is missing. Of more than 95,000 clones listed, around 89% are singletons. Germline lookup yields CDR1 SEHNR and CDR2 FQNEAQ (reference sequence). The CDR3 is 14 residues long. Between the trimmed V and J ends, which lost 1 base and 7 bases, there was a span of 8 bases. This sequence joins TRBV7-9 and TRBJ1-6, with D hard to call. The sequenced sample consisted of PBMCs. This receptor was identified in a man in his fifties or sixties with lung cancer. In nucleotides, the CDR3 is TGTGCCAGCAGCTTAGAGTCTTCCAATTCACCCCTCCACTTT. Amino acid sequence: CASSLESSNSPLHF.